This TCR beta chain was recovered during a study of blood T cell repertoires in COVID-19. Study-level information: The origin of the acute and convalescent COVID-19 samples was the United States, Italy and Spain. T cells, B-cell-depleted T cells, or PBMCs provided the cDNA or gDNA that served as material.

CDR3 length: 16 residues. J was trimmed by 7 bases and V by 4 bases; bases with no gene match: 9. Germline lookup yields CDR1 SGHNT and CDR2 YYREEE (reference sequence). How the authors handled the data: Nucleated cell counts were estimated from reference gene primer amplification. Method: immunoSEQ multiplex PCR; TCRdb's copy keeps in-frame clones and lacks some. The DNA gave D and trimming, while V, J and clone size come from that table. Of 210,000 or so clones in the sample, around four fifths were seen once. Sequencing was carried out using peripheral blood. The V gene is TRBV5-4, the J gene TRBJ2-5; 14 bases are a match to TRBD2. The receptor comes from a woman aged 80 or over with active or convalescent COVID-19. The CDR3 sequence: CASSTRTSGGPWTQYF. The CDR3 nucleotides read TGTGCCAGCAGCACACGGACTAGCGGGGGGCCTTGGACCCAGTACTTC.